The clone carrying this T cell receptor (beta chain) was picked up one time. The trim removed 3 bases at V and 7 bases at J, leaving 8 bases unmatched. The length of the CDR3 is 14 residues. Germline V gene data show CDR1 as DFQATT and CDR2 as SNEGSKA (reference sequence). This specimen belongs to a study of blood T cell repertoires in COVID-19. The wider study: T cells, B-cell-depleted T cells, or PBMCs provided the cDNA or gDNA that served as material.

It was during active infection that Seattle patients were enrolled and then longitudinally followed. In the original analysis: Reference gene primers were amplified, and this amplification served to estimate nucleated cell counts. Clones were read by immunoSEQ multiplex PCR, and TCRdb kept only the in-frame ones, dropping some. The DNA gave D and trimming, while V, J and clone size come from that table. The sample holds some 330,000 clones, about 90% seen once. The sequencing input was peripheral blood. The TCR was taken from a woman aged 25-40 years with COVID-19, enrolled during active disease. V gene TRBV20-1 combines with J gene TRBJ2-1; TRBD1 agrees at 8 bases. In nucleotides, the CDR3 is TGCAGTGCTAGTCCCCGTGGGGACAGGAATGAGCAGTTCTTC. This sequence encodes CSASPRGDRNEQFF.